This record looks at one T cell receptor (beta chain) sequence and its context. The V end lost 8 bases, the J end lost 2 bases, and 7 bases lay between the germline ends. There are 11 residues in the CDR3. Germline assignment: CDR1 MDHEN and CDR2 SYDVKM. This record belongs to a study of neoadjuvant nivolumab and ipilimumab in lung cancer. Measured with immunoSEQ multiplex PCR; TCRdb has only the in-frame clones, and not every one. This sample has approximately 7,000 clones, with 80% to 85% found just once. The J gene is TRBJ2-7, the V gene TRBV28; no clear D. Sequences were derived from tumor tissue, sampled after neoadjuvant nivolumab, alone or with ipilimumab, at or shortly before surgery. The origin of this receptor is an adult with non-small cell lung cancer. The CDR3: CASRSAYEQYF. The CDR3 nucleotides are TGTGCCAGCCGATCGGCCTACGAGCAGTACTTC.